This T cell receptor beta chain was obtained from a study of post-analysis software for immune sequencing data. Looking at the study overall: Both relapsing-remitting and secondary progressive multiple sclerosis featured among the disease courses, as did progressive-relapsing multiple sclerosis.

Whole-study findings and limits: For normalized Chao1 diversity, multiple sclerosis patients scored significantly lower than controls did. Five TRBV segments (TRBV5-6, TRBV5-1 and TRBV20-1 among them) occurred more frequently in patients than in controls.

This clonotype was picked up a small number of times. No antigen is known for it. V lost 9 bases and J lost 8, with 14 bases in between. This CDR3 region has 12 residues. Sequencing libraries made from TCR beta cDNA carried unique molecular identifiers. Researchers reported 520,000 or so cDNA molecules coming from approximately 0.91 to 9.4 million T cells. TCRdb called the PCR reads again in MiXCR, with one record for every CDR3 protein. Here the sample spans about 620,000 distinct CDR3 sequences, 44% being singletons. The receptor was derived from a girl aged 10 to 17 with multiple sclerosis. Source material: blood. The chain links TRBV12-3 or TRBV12-4 to TRBJ2-4, with D possibly TRBD2 on 6 matching bases. CDR3 region: CASSGRPDIQYF. The CDR3 DNA sequence: TGTGCCAGTTCAGGGAGGCCGGACATTCAGTACTTC.